These 23 T cell receptor beta chains were all obtained from the same sample, sequenced in a study of post-analysis software for immune sequencing data. Study results and caveats: With TRBV5-6, TRBV5-1 and TRBV20-1 included, about 5 TRBV segments were more frequent in patients than in controls.

Unique molecular identifiers were present in the TCR beta cDNA libraries. One entry per CDR3 protein results from TCRdb running MiXCR on the PCR reads. Among 650,000 to 900,000 distinct CDR3 sequences, around 45% were seen once, and the ten largest hold 4% to 5%. Their antigens are not known. Sequencing used blood. These TCRs come from a girl aged 5 to 17 with multiple sclerosis.

The chain carries TRBV7-9 and TRBJ2-1, with 10 bases aligning to TRBD1. The germline CDR1 and CDR2 sequences are SEHNR and FQNEAQ (reference sequence). J gave up 5 bases and V 1 base, and 2 bases lay outside the gene matches. The CDR3 is 15 amino acids. DNA of the CDR3: TGTGCCAGCAGCTTAGGACAGGGGGCGAACAATGAGCAGTTCTTC. Translation gives CASSLGQGANNEQFF. Full variable domain (remainder filled in from reference TRBV7-9 and TRBJ2-1): DTGVSQNPRHKITKRGQNVTFRCDPISEHNRLYWYRQTLGQGPEFLTYFQNEAQLEKSRLLSDRFSAERPKGSFSTLEIQRTEQGDSAMYLCASSLGQGANNEQFFGPGTRLTVL.

The chain has TRBV5-6 and TRBJ2-3; D possibly corresponds to TRBD1 (5 bases). Germline V CDR1 and CDR2: SGHDT, YYEEEE. The V gene lost 3 bases and the J gene lost 2 bases, with 16 bases spanning the gap. The CDR3 is 16 residues long. As DNA, the CDR3 is TGTGCCAGCAGCTCCCTTGTGGACACGGACACAGATACGCAGTATTTT. This codes for CASSSLVDTDTDTQYF.

V is TRBV11-3 and J is TRBJ2-1, with 11 bases identical to TRBD1. Losses at the gene ends were 5 bases for V and 5 bases for J; bases not matched to a gene: 8. CDR3 size: 16 residues. From germline, CDR1 is SGHNT and CDR2 YENEEA. CDR3 nucleotides: TGTGCCAGCAGCCCTTGGGACAGGGGGACGGACAATGAGCAGTTCTTC. Translating gives CASSPWDRGTDNEQFF. Variable domain in full (rest from reference TRBV11-3 and TRBJ2-1): EAGVVQSPRYKIIEKKQPVAFWCNPISGHNTLYWYLQNLGQGPELLIRYENEEAVDDSQLPKDRFSAERLKGVDSTLKIQPAELGDSAVYLCASSPWDRGTDNEQFFGPGTRLTVL.

The chain is built from TRBV6-6 and TRBJ1-5, with TRBD1 as a possible D gene (6 bases). Trimming took 7 bases from V and 6 from J, leaving 19 bases between them. Germline loops: CDR1 MNHNY, CDR2 SVGAGI (reference sequence). The CDR3 consists of 15 residues. CDR3 sequence (DNA): TGTGCCAGCAACCCGGGGGGGCAGGGCAGTCAGCCCCAGCATTTT. Its translation is CASNPGGQGSQPQHF.

This sequence joins TRBV11-2 and TRBJ2-1; 9 bases match TRBD2. The germline gives CDR1 SGHAT, CDR2 FQNNGV. Trimming took 5 bases from V and 7 from J; bases not matched to a gene: 12. The CDR3 consists of 16 residues. CDR3 bases: TGTGCCAGCAGCCCGAGGGGACTAGCAGTTTTAAATGAGCAGTTCTTC. This encodes CASSPRGLAVLNEQFF.

V and J are TRBV7-2 and TRBJ2-4; TRBD2 agrees at 9 bases. The CDR3 has 15 residues. Trimming cost V 4 bases and J 3 bases; bases outside gene matches: 4. The germline V gene has CDR1 SGHTA and CDR2 FQGNSA. CDR3 protein: CASSWREGNKNIQYF. The CDR3, as DNA: TGTGCCAGCAGCTGGCGGGAGGGCAACAAAAACATTCAGTACTTC.

This clonotype came up a few times. One end of the junction fails to match germline, which may point to a read error. The chain has TRBV7-7 and TRBJ2-5; D is unclear. The CDR3 covers 13 residues. Germline V CDR1 and CDR2: SSHAT, FNYEAQ (reference sequence). DNA for the CDR3: TGTGCTAGCAGCCCCGACCCGGGAGAGACCCAGTACTTC. It yields the protein CASSPDPGETQYF.

The chain has TRBV25-1 and TRBJ1-5; D uncertain. V was shortened by 6 bases and J by 2 bases, with 5 bases between the two germline ends. Germline V gene sequence: CDR1 MGHDK, CDR2 SYGVNS. The CDR3 contains 12 residues. CDR3 residues: CASSDGNQPQHF. CDR3 DNA: TGTGCCAGCAGCGATGGCAATCAGCCCCAGCATTTT. Looking up the rest from reference TRBV25-1 and TRBJ1-5 gives the full variable domain: EADIYQTPRYLVIGTGKKITLECSQTMGHDKMYWYQQDPGMELHLIHYSYGVNSTEKGDLSSESTVSRIRTEHFPLTLESARPSHTSQYLCASSDGNQPQHFGDGTRLSIL.

This clonotype rates as medium-sized. This sequence joins TRBV29-1 and TRBJ2-4; TRBD2 matches 7 bases. V was clipped by 1 base and J by 9 bases; unmatched bases: 3. The V gene's germline CDR1 is SQVTM and CDR2 ANQGSEA. The CDR3 contains 12 residues. The CDR3 DNA sequence: TGCAGCGTTGAAGTGGGGGGGGGCATTCAGTACTTC. Amino acids: CSVEVGGGIQYF.

The chain combines TRBV20-1 with TRBJ2-4; the D is unclear. V lost 3 bases and J lost 1, with 13 bases in between. Germline V CDR1 and CDR2: DFQATT, SNEGSKA (reference sequence). The CDR3 has 15 amino acids. Here the CDR3 reads CSASIRTAAKNIQYF. In DNA, the CDR3 is TGCAGTGCTAGTATCCGAACCGCTGCCAAAAACATTCAGTACTTC.

The sample holds a few counts of this clonotype. This sequence joins TRBV5-1 and TRBJ2-1; D may be TRBD1 or TRBD2 (6 bases each). This CDR3 comprises 18 residues. V was clipped by 4 bases and J by 5 bases, with 25 bases between them. Germline lookup yields CDR1 SGHRS and CDR2 YFSETQ. DNA of the CDR3: TGCGCCAGCAGCCCTTTGCCCGGGCTGGGGGGCATCCACAATGAGCAGTTCTTC. The encoded protein is CASSPLPGLGGIHNEQFF.

The sample holds one count of this clonotype. This sequence joins TRBV6-6 and TRBJ1-4; D may be TRBD1 (6 bases). The V and J ends lost 2 bases and 7 bases respectively, with 14 bases between them. Per the germline V gene, CDR1 is MNHNY and CDR2 is SVGAGI (reference sequence). CDR3 length: 15 amino acids. The CDR3 DNA reads TGTGCCAGCAGTTACCGGGGGGGCGGAGGTGAAAAACTGTTTTTT. Translation: CASSYRGGGGEKLFF.

This clonotype turned up a few times. J is TRBJ2-3 and V is TRBV6-1; D gene ambiguous. Per germline, CDR1 MNHNS and CDR2 SASEGT. V lost 8 bases to trimming and J lost 1 base, with 13 bases between them. The CDR3 runs to 14 residues. Written as DNA, the CDR3 is TGTGCCAGCCTTGCAGAACACCGCACAGATACGCAGTATTTT. Translation gives CASLAEHRTDTQYF.

This clonotype appeared once. V gene TRBV27 combines with J gene TRBJ1-1, with a weak D call TRBD1 (5 bases). Per germline, CDR1 MNHEY and CDR2 SMNVEV (reference sequence). This CDR3 is built from 14 residues. Trimming took 6 bases from V and 7 from J, leaving 18 bases between them. The CDR3 nucleotides read TGTGCCAGCAGCCCGGGGACCGAACGGATTGAAGCTTTCTTT. Its protein product is CASSPGTERIEAFF.

This clonotype has only a few counts. This rearrangement joins TRBV5-1 to TRBJ2-1, with 12 bases identical to TRBD2. The J call is uncertain, as TRBJ2-7 better fits the DNA end. The CDR3 is 19 amino acids. Germline V gives CDR1 SGHRS, CDR2 YFSETQ. DNA for the CDR3: TGCGCCAGCAGCTTGGGACTAGCGGGAGAGAGGAAACGATACAATGAGCAGTACTTC. Protein sequence: CASSLGLAGERKRYNEQYF.

The rearrangement uses TRBV29-1 and TRBJ2-1; TRBD2 aligns across 8 bases. The CDR3 spans 13 residues. Trimming at V came to 7 bases and at J to 4 bases, leaving 6 bases not matched to a gene. Per germline, CDR1 SQVTM and CDR2 ANQGSEA. The CDR3 DNA follows: TGCAGCGGAAACCGGGGGGGGTACAATGAGCAGTTCTTC. Its protein is CSGNRGGYNEQFF.

This clonotype turned up a few times. The chain uses TRBV27 and TRBJ2-7, with no clear D. This CDR3 has 12 residues. The V end was cut by 3 bases, the J end by 3 bases, with 6 bases between. Germline CDR1 is MNHEY and CDR2 is SMNVEV (reference sequence). The CDR3 loop reads CASSFYGYEQYF. The CDR3 region has the DNA TGTGCCAGCAGTTTTTACGGCTACGAGCAGTACTTC.

In its sample, this clonotype was seen a few times. This sequence joins TRBV12-3 or TRBV12-4 and TRBJ1-1; D gene uncertain. With 3 bases removed from V and 3 bases from J, the gap between germline ends came to 5 bases. The CDR3 extends over 12 amino acids. Written as DNA, the CDR3 is TGTGCCAGCAGTTTTTTTGACACTGAAGCTTTCTTT. It codes for CASSFFDTEAFF.

This clonotype was seen only a few times. The chain is built from TRBV7-2 and TRBJ2-3, with 9 bases identical to TRBD2. Germline V gene lookup returns CDR1 SGHTA and CDR2 FQGNSA. The CDR3 extends over 14 amino acids. The V segment lost 7 bases and the J segment 5 bases; nucleotides outside the gene matches: 7. CDR3 coding DNA: TGTGCCAGCAAGGGTGCGGGAGGGGTAGATACGCAGTATTTT. It is translated as CASKGAGGVDTQYF.

On this clonotype itself: It may be a read error: a sequence one base away is much more abundant. The chain employs TRBV27 and TRBJ2-7; TRBD1 is a possible D gene (6 bases). The CDR3 is 14 amino acids. Germline CDR1 and CDR2: MNHEY and SMNVEV (reference sequence). For the CDR3, the DNA is TGTGCCGGCAGTCCAAGGGGGAGTTCCTACGAGCAGTACTTC. It encodes CAGSPRGSSYEQYF.

The rearrangement joins TRBV10-3 to TRBJ1-5; the D is unclear. The V gene lost 0 bases and the J gene lost 0 bases, with 12 bases spanning the gap. In germline, CDR1 is ENHRY, CDR2 SYGVKD. CDR3 length equals 17 residues. The CDR3, as DNA: TGTGCCATCAGTGAGTCGATGGGGTTGGATAGCAATCAGCCCCAGCATTTT. Translation gives CAISESMGLDSNQPQHF.

The chain joins TRBV7-2 to TRBJ2-7, with D hard to call. Per the germline V gene, CDR1 is SGHTA and CDR2 is FQGNSA. The CDR3 length is 13 residues. V was pared by 2 bases and J by 2 bases, with 7 bases between. Here the CDR3 reads CASSLQITYEQYF. DNA for the CDR3: TGTGCCAGCAGCTTACAGATCACCTACGAGCAGTACTTC.

J is TRBJ2-7 and V is TRBV18; 8 bases are shared with TRBD2. The CDR3 runs to 14 residues. CDR1 KGHSH and CDR2 LQKENI come from the germline V gene. The V and J ends lost 4 bases and 6 bases, in that order; junction bases with no gene match: 8. The CDR3 loop is CASSRGGAGVEQYF. CDR3 nucleotide sequence: TGTGCCAGCTCACGGGGTGGAGCGGGAGTCGAGCAGTACTTC.